The 23 T cell receptor beta chains below all came from one sample that was sequenced in a study of graft-versus-host responses after intestinal transplantation. The antigens these receptors bind are not known. Profiled with immunoSEQ multiplex PCR; TCRdb holds only in-frame clones, not every one. The sample lists about 90,000 clones; 85% to 95% were seen once. The sequencing used unstimulated CD8+ T cells sorted from spleen or lymph node cells, collected before transplant. The receptor source for this set is a human donor who was the organ donor for an intestinal transplant.

This clone was counted once. The chain has TRBV13 and TRBJ2-5; 7 bases fit TRBD1. The V and J ends lost 3 bases and 3 bases, in that order; junction bases with no gene match: 10. The CDR3 consists of 16 residues. CDR1 and CDR2 (germline): PRHDT, FYEKMQ (reference sequence). The CDR3 loop reads CASSLRLAGGEETQYF. In DNA form, the CDR3 reads TGTGCCAGCAGCTTGAGGCTGGCAGGGGGTGAAGAGACCCAGTACTTC.

This sequence joins TRBV10-3 and TRBJ2-7; possible D gene TRBD2, 5 bases. This CDR3 has 13 residues. V was shortened by 6 bases and J by 1 base, with 10 bases between the two germline ends. Germline V gene lookup returns CDR1 ENHRY and CDR2 SYGVKD. DNA for the CDR3: TGTGCCATCAGAGGACTCCTTTCCTACGAGCAGTACTTC. Residues: CAIRGLLSYEQYF.

The gene calls are TRBV18 and TRBJ2-1, with 7 bases matching TRBD2. The germline V gene has CDR1 KGHSH and CDR2 LQKENI. Trimming cost V 3 bases and J 6 bases; bases outside gene matches: 11. The CDR3 loop spans 16 amino acids. Here the CDR3 reads CASSPYIQREANEQFF. CDR3 nucleotides: TGTGCCAGCTCACCTTACATCCAGCGGGAAGCCAATGAGCAGTTCTTC.

The chain uses TRBV28 and TRBJ2-1, with D possibly TRBD2 on 6 matching bases. V was clipped by 3 bases and J by 8 bases, with 17 bases between them. The CDR3 runs to 15 residues. Germline V gene lookup returns CDR1 MDHEN and CDR2 SYDVKM. The CDR3 DNA reads TGTGCCAGCAGTTTGATACGGGAGTCCGGCCATGAGCAGTTCTTC. Protein: CASSLIRESGHEQFF.

The chain joins TRBV4-2 to TRBJ2-2; 8 bases match TRBD1. V trimming: 0 bases; J trimming: 6 bases; junction bases outside the gene matches: 3. CDR1 is LGHNA and CDR2 is YNFKEQ in the germline V gene. CDR3 length equals 15 residues. The CDR3, as DNA: TGTGCCAGCAGCCAAGAGACAGGGGTTGCCGGGGAGCTGTTTTTT. Translation: CASSQETGVAGELFF.

The chain couples TRBV5-4 to TRBJ2-5, with TRBD2 matching 8 bases. The CDR3 spans 14 residues. Looked up from germline, CDR1 is SGHNT and CDR2 is YYREEE (reference sequence). Trimming took 1 base from V and 5 from J; bases not matched to a gene: 4. The CDR3 DNA is TGTGCCAGCAGCTTGTACGCTAGCGGGGAGACCCAGTACTTC. This codes for CASSLYASGETQYF.

This CDR3 reads CASSTHSSGELFF. As DNA, the CDR3 is TGTGCCAGCAGTACGCATAGCTCGGGGGAGCTGTTTTTT. The chain uses TRBV6-5 and TRBJ2-2; D not resolved. CDR1 is MNHEY and CDR2 is SVGAGI in the germline V gene. Trimming removed 5 bases from V and 8 bases from J, with 12 bases in between. CDR3 length: 13 residues.

This clone was found once. The chain uses TRBV5-6 and TRBJ2-1; D perhaps matches TRBD2 (5 bases). With 4 bases removed from V and 9 bases from J, the gap between germline ends came to 23 bases. The CDR3 length is 16 residues. Germline V CDR1 and CDR2: SGHDT, YYEEEE. This CDR3 reads CASSPLLAEGLGEQFF. Written as DNA, the CDR3 is TGTGCCAGCAGCCCCTTGCTGGCGGAAGGACTGGGTGAGCAGTTCTTC.

The V call is TRBV6-1, the J call TRBJ2-3; 13 positions agree with TRBD2. This CDR3 comprises 18 residues. J lost 0 bases, V lost 2 bases, and 5 bases had no gene match. Germline V gene lookup returns CDR1 MNHNS and CDR2 SASEGT. CDR3 nucleotide sequence: TGTGCCAGCAGTGAACAACTAGCGGGGGGGCAAAGCACAGATACGCAGTATTTT. This translates into CASSEQLAGGQSTDTQYF.

The J gene is TRBJ1-1, the V gene TRBV5-5; D is unresolved. Trimming took 5 bases from V and 6 from J, leaving 14 bases between them. CDR3 length equals 13 residues. Germline V gene data show CDR1 as SGHKS and CDR2 as YYEKEE (reference sequence). This chain's CDR3 is CASSSPPRAEAFF. The CDR3 nucleotides are TGTGCCAGCAGTTCCCCCCCCCGGGCTGAAGCTTTCTTT.

The genes are TRBV5-5 and TRBJ1-5, with D tentatively TRBD1 (5 bases). Trimming removed 5 bases at V and 4 bases at J, with 16 bases between. In germline, CDR1 is SGHKS, CDR2 YYEKEE (reference sequence). The length of the CDR3 is 15 residues. CDR3 protein: CASSPTGHRNQPQHF. CDR3 nucleotides: TGTGCCAGCAGTCCCACAGGACACAGAAATCAGCCCCAGCATTTT.

The chain is built from TRBV29-1 and TRBJ2-7; D may be TRBD1 (5 bases). CDR3 length: 12 amino acids. CDR1 and CDR2 (germline): SQVTM, ANQGSEA. V was clipped by 4 bases and J by 5 bases, with 12 bases between them. In DNA form, the CDR3 reads TGCAGCGTTGGGGCAGGGCTCCACGAGCAGTACTTC. Protein sequence: CSVGAGLHEQYF.

V gene TRBV5-5 combines with J gene TRBJ1-5; D is unresolved. Germline V gene data show CDR1 as SGHKS and CDR2 as YYEKEE (reference sequence). This CDR3 has 13 amino acids. V lost 1 base to trimming and J lost 7 bases, with 9 bases between them. CDR3 sequence: CASSLRPRQPQHF. In DNA, the CDR3 is TGTGCCAGCAGCTTGAGGCCTAGGCAGCCCCAGCATTTT.

This clone was picked up one time. This chain connects TRBV5-4 to TRBJ2-7, with 7 bases lining up with TRBD1. J gave up 3 bases and V 3 bases, and 3 bases lay outside the gene matches. Germline V lookup: CDR1 SGHNT, CDR2 YYREEE (reference sequence). This CDR3 has 13 residues. In DNA, the CDR3 is TGTGCCAGCAGCTGGGGACAGAGCTACGAGCAGTACTTC. Translating it yields CASSWGQSYEQYF.

The V call is TRBV7-9, the J call TRBJ2-1; D call uncertain. The CDR3 runs 12 residues. The germline gives CDR1 SEHNR, CDR2 FQNEAQ (reference sequence). The ends were cut back, 2 bases at V and 7 bases at J, with 6 bases in the middle. The DNA for the CDR3 is TGTGCCAGCAGCTTAAGCTCGAATGAGCAGTTCTTC. Residues: CASSLSSNEQFF.

Only one count was recorded for this clone. The chain employs TRBV19 and TRBJ1-2; TRBD1 matches at 8 bases. The CDR3 sequence is 17 residues long. With V trimmed by 3 bases and J by 0 bases, 9 bases remained unmatched. Germline lookup yields CDR1 LNHDA and CDR2 SQIVND (reference sequence). This CDR3 reads CASSISPRQGSNYGYTF. Here the CDR3 DNA reads TGTGCCAGTAGTATTTCACCTCGACAGGGGTCTAACTATGGCTACACCTTC.

The V gene is TRBV11-2, the J gene TRBJ2-5; TRBD2 matches at 8 bases. V lost 4 bases and J lost 9; bases outside the gene matches: 16. Germline assignment: CDR1 SGHAT and CDR2 FQNNGV. The CDR3 runs 16 residues. CDR3 residues: CASSSLRNPSGLAQYF. In DNA form, the CDR3 reads TGTGCCAGCAGCTCCCTGCGGAATCCTAGCGGGTTGGCCCAGTACTTC.

The rearrangement joins TRBV11-2 to TRBJ1-2, with D possibly matching TRBD1 (5 bases). The germline gives CDR1 SGHAT, CDR2 FQNNGV. V lost 2 bases and J 4 bases, leaving 17 bases between the germline ends. The CDR3 sequence is 16 residues long. The CDR3 here is CASSLRAGPNLYGYTF. The CDR3 DNA is TGTGCCAGCAGCTTACGGGCAGGGCCCAACCTCTATGGCTACACCTTC.

This rearrangement joins TRBV19 to TRBJ2-5, with D possibly being TRBD1 (6 bases). V lost 6 bases and J lost 2, with 16 bases in between. This CDR3 spans 15 amino acids. From germline, CDR1 is LNHDA and CDR2 SQIVND (reference sequence). CDR3 coding DNA: TGTGCCAGTAGACCACAGGGTCGCGAGCAAGAGACCCAGTACTTC. This translates into CASRPQGREQETQYF.

CDR3 loop: CASSLGTISYEQYF. The CDR3 region has the DNA TGTGCCAGCAGCCTAGGGACTATCTCCTACGAGCAGTACTTC. This chain joins TRBV11-2 and TRBJ2-7; 7 bases are a match to TRBD2. This CDR3 region has 14 residues. V lost 5 bases to trimming and J lost 0 bases; unmatched junction nucleotides: 4. Looked up from germline, CDR1 is SGHAT and CDR2 is FQNNGV. Full variable domain (rest looked up from reference TRBV11-2 and TRBJ2-7): EAGVAQSPRYKIIEKRQSVAFWCNPISGHATLYWYQQILGQGPKLLIQFQNNGVVDDSQLPKDRFSAERLKGVDSTLKIQPAKLEDSAVYLCASSLGTISYEQYFGPGTRLTVT.

The CDR3 protein is CASSQFGGTSSTDTQYF. For the CDR3, the DNA is TGCGCCAGCAGCCAATTTGGCGGGACTAGCAGCACAGATACGCAGTATTTT. This sequence joins TRBV4-1 and TRBJ2-3, with TRBD2 matching over 9 bases. Germline assignment: CDR1 MGHRA and CDR2 YSYEKL. V trimming: 2 bases; J trimming: 0 bases; junction bases outside the gene matches: 6. The length of the CDR3 is 17 residues.

The V and J genes are TRBV10-3 and TRBJ2-7, with TRBD2 matching 12 bases. The CDR3 extends over 13 amino acids. CDR1 is ENHRY and CDR2 is SYGVKD in the germline V gene. V gave up 5 bases and J gave up 9 bases; unmatched junction bases: 5. The CDR3 DNA is TGTGCCATCAGTCTAGCGGGGGGGCCGGGGCAGTACTTC. This translates into CAISLAGGPGQYF.

This clone came up once. The chain has TRBV6-5 and TRBJ2-2; possible D gene TRBD1, 5 bases. The ends were cut back, 6 bases at V and 6 bases at J, with 14 bases in the middle. The CDR3 spans 14 residues. Germline CDR1 MNHEY, CDR2 SVGAGI. The CDR3 nucleotides read TGTGCCAGCAGCCAAGGGTGGACATCCGGGGAGCTGTTTTTT. Translating gives CASSQGWTSGELFF.